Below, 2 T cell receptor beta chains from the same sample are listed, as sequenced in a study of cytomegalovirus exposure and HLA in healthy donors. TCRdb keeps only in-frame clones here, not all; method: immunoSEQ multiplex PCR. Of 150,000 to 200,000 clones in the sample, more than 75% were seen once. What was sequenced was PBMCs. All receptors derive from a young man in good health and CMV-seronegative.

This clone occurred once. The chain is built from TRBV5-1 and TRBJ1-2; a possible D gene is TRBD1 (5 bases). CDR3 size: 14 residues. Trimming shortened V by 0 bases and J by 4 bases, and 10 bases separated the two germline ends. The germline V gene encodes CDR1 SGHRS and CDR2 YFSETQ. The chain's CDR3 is CASSLGGNGYGYTF. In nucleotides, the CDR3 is TGCGCCAGCAGCTTGGGGGGCAATGGCTATGGCTACACCTTC.

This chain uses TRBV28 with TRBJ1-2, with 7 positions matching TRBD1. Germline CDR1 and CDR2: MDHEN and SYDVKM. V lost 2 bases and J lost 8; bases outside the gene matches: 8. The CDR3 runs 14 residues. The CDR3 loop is CASSLGLRQGGYTF. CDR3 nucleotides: TGTGCCAGCAGTTTAGGATTGAGACAGGGAGGCTACACCTTC.